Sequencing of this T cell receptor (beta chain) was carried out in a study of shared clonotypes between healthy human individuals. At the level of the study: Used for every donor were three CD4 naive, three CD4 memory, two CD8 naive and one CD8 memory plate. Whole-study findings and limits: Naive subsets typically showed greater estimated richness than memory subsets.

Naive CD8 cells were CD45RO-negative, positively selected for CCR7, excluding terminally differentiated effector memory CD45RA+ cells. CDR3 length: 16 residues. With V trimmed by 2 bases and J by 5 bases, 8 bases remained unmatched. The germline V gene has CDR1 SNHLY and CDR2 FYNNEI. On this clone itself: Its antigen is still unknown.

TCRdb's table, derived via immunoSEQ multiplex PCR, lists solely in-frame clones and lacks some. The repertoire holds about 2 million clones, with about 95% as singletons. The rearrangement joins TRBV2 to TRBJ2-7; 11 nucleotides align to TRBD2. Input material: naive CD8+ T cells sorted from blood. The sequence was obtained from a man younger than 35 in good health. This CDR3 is CASSEYSGGAGDEQYF. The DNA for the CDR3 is TGTGCCAGCAGTGAATATAGCGGGGGGGCCGGGGACGAGCAGTACTTC.